This T cell receptor beta chain was sequenced in a study of T-cell memory formation after mild COVID-19. One entry per CDR3 protein, called by TCRdb with MiXCR from the 5' RACE reads. This sample carries about 560,000 distinct CDR3 sequences, 15% to 20% of them seen once, and the ten largest clones take approximately 12%. This CDR3 is 16 amino acids long. The germline V gene encodes CDR1 SGHRS and CDR2 YFSETQ. Deletions cut 5 bases from V and 2 bases from J, with 18 bases between. This sequence originates from an adult woman who had mild COVID-19 (a few samples of this study predate the infection). Cell type and time point are not known. The chain is built from TRBV5-1 and TRBJ2-3; D perhaps matches TRBD1 (6 bases). The sample consisted of PBMCs or a T cell subset sorted from them (not recorded which). The CDR3 sequence: CASRFMGQTFTDTQYF. In DNA form, the CDR3 reads TGCGCCAGCAGATTTATGGGACAAACCTTCACAGATACGCAGTATTTT.